The subject of this entry is one T cell receptor beta chain. Its antigen has not been determined. This may be a read error: a much more frequent sequence differs by one nucleotide. The treatment or condition label of this sample denotes: allogeneic hematopoietic cell transplantation with graft depleted of TCRalphabeta T cells and CD19 B cells. The transplant recipients were children given TCRalphabeta/CD19-depleted allogeneic hematopoietic cell grafts. The entry originates in a study of T-cell reconstitution after alpha-beta-depleted transplantation in children (dated by TCRdb to 2016 to 2017). Regarding the complete study: T-cell immune reconstitution after TCRalphabeta/CD19-depleted allogeneic hematopoietic cell transplantation in children was quantitatively tracked in the study by means of TCR repertoire profiling.

Library preparation used PCR. Sequencing took place on an Illumina HiSeq 2500. TCR libraries were prepared with molecular barcoding, using unique molecular identifiers to normalize TCRbeta repertoire quantification. TCRdb trimmed the raw reads at Q25, called clones with MiXCR and kept productive beta chains. Each entry is one CDR3 protein sequence, shown with its most common DNA and genes. The sample contains hundreds of thousands of distinct CDR3 sequences, around 13% of them found a single time. The leading ten clones occupy about 0.77% of the sample. Study-level results and caveats: About two months after transplant, the apparently early recovery of alphabetaT-cell counts reportedly depended on just several hundred clones that had expanded rapidly and came from non-depleted graft cells. The frequencies of hyperexpanded clones fell over the following months, and after one year, T-cell counts and TCRbeta diversity were mostly attributed to newly produced T cells. In some patients, the high TCRbeta diversity seen at day 60 was put down to recipient T cells and intrathymic progenitors that had survived conditioning.

This receptor was identified in a girl aged 2 to 9 with congenital amegakaryocytic thrombocytopenia, due to receive a stem cell transplant. The specimen was PBMCs, collected before TCRalphabeta/CD19-depleted stem cell transplant.

The CDR3 in this case is CAWRKLTSRNYYEQYF. The nucleotide sequence reads TGTGCCTGGAGGAAATTGACTAGCCGGAACTACTACGAGCAGTACTTC. The chain employs TRBV30 and TRBJ2-7; TRBD2 agrees with 7 junctional bases. V and J are trimmed by 3 bases and 3 bases, and the gene matches miss 14 bases of the junction. In the germline V gene (reference sequence), CDR1 corresponds to GTSNPN and CDR2 to SVGIG. The CDR3 contains 16 residues, cysteine and phenylalanine counted. CDR3 DNA only is kept here, 48 bases in frame from base 1.